The rows below give T cell receptor beta chains drawn from one sample of a study of T cells after yellow fever vaccination. Each CDR3 protein gets one entry after TCRdb re-called the 5' RACE reads with MiXCR. The profile shows 95,000 to 150,000 distinct CDR3 sequences, more than 6.5% of them singletons. This specimen consisted of CD4+ T cells sorted from PBMCs, obtained 10 days after the first yellow fever vaccination. Source of these receptors: a man between 18 and 35 years old who received the YFV17D yellow fever vaccine. Each CDR3 is given with its conserved first and last residue. The order of the fields is D gene, J gene, V gene, CDR3 length, clone size, CDR3 DNA, CDR3 protein. The D gene is left open where the match is weak. Some rows have no size entry. The others give once, few or many, or a class for an expanded clone.

d_gene: TRBD1; j_gene: TRBJ1-2; v_gene: TRBV7-2; len: 15; abundance: few; CDR3nt: TGTGCCAGCAGCTTAGAGGCCAGGACAGGGGTTGGCTACACCTTC; CDR3aa: CASSLEARTGVGYTF
d_gene: TRBD1; j_gene: TRBJ1-5; v_gene: TRBV4-2; len: 16; abundance: many; CDR3nt: TGTGCCAGCAGCCAAGATAACCCAGGGGGGAATCAGCCCCAGCATTTT; CDR3aa: CASSQDNPGGNQPQHF
d_gene: -; j_gene: TRBJ2-5; v_gene: TRBV5-1; len: 14; abundance: medium-sized; CDR3nt: TGCGCCAGCAGCTTGTTGGGGGCCGGGGAGACCCAGTACTTC; CDR3aa: CASSLLGAGETQYF
d_gene: TRBD2; j_gene: TRBJ2-5; v_gene: TRBV20-1; len: 15; abundance: many; CDR3nt: TGCAGTGCTACCCTCACCCGGGGGGGACAAGAGACCCAGTACTTC; CDR3aa: CSATLTRGGQETQYF
d_gene: TRBD1; j_gene: TRBJ1-1; v_gene: TRBV5-4; len: 19; abundance: many; CDR3nt: TGTGCCAGCAGCTTGGATCCTCGTGGGGCAGGGGGCCCGAACACTGAAGCTTTCTTT; CDR3aa: CASSLDPRGAGGPNTEAFF
d_gene: -; j_gene: TRBJ1-1; v_gene: TRBV20-1; len: 11; abundance: many; CDR3nt: TGCAGTGCTAGAGTTTCGGGGGAAGCTTTCTTT; CDR3aa: CSARVSGEAFF
d_gene: -; j_gene: TRBJ1-1; v_gene: TRBV24-1; len: 13; abundance: many; CDR3nt: TGTGCCACTAGGACAGAAAGAAACACTGAAGCTTTCTTT; CDR3aa: CATRTERNTEAFF
d_gene: -; j_gene: TRBJ1-2; v_gene: TRBV12-3/TRBV12-4; len: 12; abundance: many; CDR3nt: TGTGCCAGCAGTTATGGACAATCTGGCTACACCTTC; CDR3aa: CASSYGQSGYTF
d_gene: TRBD1; j_gene: TRBJ1-3; v_gene: TRBV11-2; len: 15; abundance: many; CDR3nt: TGTGCCAGCAGCTGGACAGGGGCCACTGGAAACACCATATATTTT; CDR3aa: CASSWTGATGNTIYF
d_gene: TRBD2; j_gene: TRBJ2-1; v_gene: TRBV20-1; len: 18; abundance: many; CDR3nt: TGCAGTGCCCTAGGTAGTAGCGGGGGGCGGGGTTCCTACAATGAGCAGTTCTTC; CDR3aa: CSALGSSGGRGSYNEQFF
d_gene: -; j_gene: TRBJ1-4; v_gene: TRBV7-2; len: 12; abundance: -; CDR3nt: TGTGCCAGCAGCCCCGCTAATGAAAAACTGTTTTTT; CDR3aa: CASSPANEKLFF
d_gene: TRBD1; j_gene: TRBJ2-1; v_gene: TRBV27; len: 13; abundance: many; CDR3nt: TGTGCCAGCAGTCACGGGACAGACAATGAGCAGTTCTTC; CDR3aa: CASSHGTDNEQFF